One and the same sample provided the 9 T cell receptor beta chains below, sequenced in a study of cytomegalovirus exposure and HLA in healthy donors. Clones were read by immunoSEQ multiplex PCR, and TCRdb kept only the in-frame ones, dropping some. The sample holds around 63,000 clones, about 96% seen once. Sequencing input: PBMCs. The receptors shown here come from a woman between 18 and 29 years old in good health and CMV-seronegative.

The gene calls are TRBV19 and TRBJ2-7; TRBD1 matches at 8 bases. This CDR3 contains 15 residues. From germline, CDR1 is LNHDA and CDR2 SQIVND (reference sequence). V gave up 6 bases and J gave up 4 bases; unmatched junction bases: 11. The CDR3 spells CASSLGTGRGYEQYF. CDR3 DNA: TGTGCCAGTAGCCTCGGGACAGGTCGTGGGTACGAGCAGTACTTC.

This chain uses TRBV6-4 with TRBJ2-3, with 11 bases matching TRBD2. The germline V gene encodes CDR1 MRHNA and CDR2 SNTAGT. The J segment lost 3 bases and the V segment lost 2 bases, leaving 1 base of the junction unmatched. The CDR3 is 15 residues long. Written as DNA, the CDR3 is TGTGCCAGCAGTGACGGGACTAGCGGAACAGATACGCAGTATTTT. Its translation is CASSDGTSGTDTQYF.

The genes are TRBV5-1 and TRBJ2-7, with D perhaps matching TRBD1 (6 bases). V lost 4 bases and J lost 5, with 16 bases in between. This CDR3 region has 14 residues. CDR1 is SGHRS and CDR2 is YFSETQ in the germline V gene. The CDR3 reads CASSRPQGPNEQYF. CDR3 nucleotides: TGCGCCAGCAGCCGCCCACAGGGCCCCAACGAGCAGTACTTC.

V usage is TRBV11-2 and J usage is TRBJ1-4, with D perhaps TRBD1 (5 bases). Germline V gene data show CDR1 as SGHAT and CDR2 as FQNNGV. With 0 bases removed from V and 7 bases from J, the gap between germline ends came to 6 bases. CDR3 length: 13 amino acids. DNA for the CDR3: TGTGCCAGCAGCTTAGAGGGGGGTGAAAAACTGTTTTTT. Its translation is CASSLEGGEKLFF.

This clone was picked up one time. The chain has TRBV27 and TRBJ2-7; D remains ambiguous. V was pared by 3 bases and J by 2 bases, with 8 bases between. This CDR3 is 13 amino acids long. CDR1 MNHEY and CDR2 SMNVEV come from the germline V gene (reference sequence). Written as DNA, the CDR3 is TGTGCCAGCAGTTTCTTGGGCCCCTACGAGCAGTACTTC. Its translation: CASSFLGPYEQYF.

In DNA, the CDR3 is TGTGCCACTTCCTGGGGGCGAGCCTACGAGCAGTACTTC. It yields the protein CATSWGRAYEQYF. The chain links TRBV15 to TRBJ2-7; possibly TRBD1 for D (6 bases). The ends were cut back, 9 bases at V and 2 bases at J, with 14 bases in the middle. Germline values: CDR1 LNHNV, CDR2 YYDKDF (reference sequence). The length of the CDR3 is 13 residues.

The rearrangement joins TRBV5-8 to TRBJ2-1; 8 bases match TRBD1. V was clipped by 0 bases and J by 7 bases; unmatched bases: 6. Germline V gene data show CDR1 as SGHTS and CDR2 as YDEGEE. The CDR3 extends over 15 amino acids. The CDR3, as DNA: TGTGCCAGCAGCTTGGGGACAGGGATAGGGAATGAGCAGTTCTTC. It specifies CASSLGTGIGNEQFF.

The rearrangement joins TRBV18 to TRBJ1-5; D call uncertain. Germline values: CDR1 KGHSH, CDR2 LQKENI. V was clipped by 5 bases and J by 2 bases, with 10 bases between them. The CDR3 is made up of 14 amino acids. The CDR3 spells CASSSLPGNQPQHF. The CDR3 coding sequence is TGTGCCAGCTCATCGCTACCGGGCAATCAGCCCCAGCATTTT.

This chain links TRBV7-2 with TRBJ2-5; the D gene is possibly TRBD2 (6 bases). Germline lookup yields CDR1 SGHTA and CDR2 FQGNSA. The CDR3 is made up of 15 amino acids. Trimming left V 1 base short and J 2 bases short, with 11 bases between. The CDR3 sequence: CASSLGSGGQETQYF. The CDR3 DNA sequence: TGTGCCAGCAGCTTAGGTTCCGGGGGACAAGAGACCCAGTACTTC.